This is a list of T cell receptor beta chains from one sample in a study of blood T cell repertoires in COVID-19. Assay used: immunoSEQ multiplex PCR; TCRdb lists only in-frame clones, some missing. The sample contains around 78,000 clones, around 90% of which appear only once. Sequencing was performed on peripheral blood. The receptors come from a human donor in a cohort sampled during active COVID-19. The CDR3 runs from the conserved cysteine through the conserved F or W. The D gene is left open where the match is weak. Some rows have no size entry. The others give once, few or many, or a class for an expanded clone.

CDR3,DNA,J,V,size,D
CARTETQYF,TGTGCCCGCACGGAGACCCAGTACTTC,TRBJ2-5,TRBV9,.,.
CASSVGLAGTDTQYF,TGTGCCAGCAGCGTAGGACTAGCGGGGACAGATACGCAGTATTTT,TRBJ2-3,TRBV9,.,TRBD2
CASSLTTDTEAFF,TGTGCCAGCAGCTTAACGACAGACACTGAAGCTTTCTTT,TRBJ1-1,TRBV7-3,.,.
CATTPLRGETQYF,TGTGCCACGACCCCGTTGCGAGGAGAGACCCAGTACTTC,TRBJ2-5,TRBV2,.,.
CASSPGGNTGELFF,TGTGCCAGCTCACCGGGAGGAAACACCGGGGAGCTGTTTTTT,TRBJ2-2,TRBV18,once,.
CASSQATSGHTDTQYF,TGTGCCAGCAGCCAAGCGACTAGCGGGCACACAGATACGCAGTATTTT,TRBJ2-3,TRBV4-2,.,TRBD2
CATFSAGDYSSYEQYF,TGTGCCACCTTTTCGGCGGGAGACTATAGCTCCTACGAGCAGTACTTC,TRBJ2-7,TRBV24-1,.,TRBD2
CATSQGNYGYTF,TGTGCCACCTCACAGGGGAACTATGGCTACACCTTC,TRBJ1-2,TRBV15,once,TRBD1
CASSLMVGGPHNEQFF,TGTGCCAGCAGTTTAATGGTGGGAGGGCCCCACAATGAGCAGTTCTTC,TRBJ2-1,TRBV27,.,TRBD2
CATSRVRESHEQYF,TGTGCCACCAGCAGAGTTCGGGAATCCCACGAGCAGTACTTC,TRBJ2-7,TRBV15,.,.
CASSQAGQGGGYTF,TGTGCCAGCAGCCAAGCCGGACAGGGCGGTGGCTACACCTTC,TRBJ1-2,TRBV3-1/TRBV3-2,.,TRBD1
CASSQDSGSSYNEQFF,TGTGCCAGCAGCCAAGATAGCGGGAGCTCCTACAATGAGCAGTTCTTC,TRBJ2-1,TRBV3-1/TRBV3-2,.,TRBD2
CAWRFGGGTDTQYF,TGTGCCTGGAGATTTGGCGGGGGCACAGATACGCAGTATTTT,TRBJ2-3,TRBV30,.,.
CASSSRGGLAGETQYF,TGTGCCAGCAGCTCCCGAGGAGGACTAGCGGGAGAGACCCAGTACTTC,TRBJ2-5,TRBV7-2,once,TRBD2
CASSLAATSGGTDTQYF,TGCGCCAGCAGCTTGGCCGCTACTAGCGGGGGCACAGATACGCAGTATTTT,TRBJ2-3,TRBV5-1,.,TRBD2
CASGGDRGLGEQYF,TGTGCCAGCGGGGGGGACAGGGGGCTCGGAGAGCAGTACTTC,TRBJ2-7,TRBV25-1,.,TRBD1
CASSKNGGEKLFF,TGTGCCAGCAGCAAAAACGGGGGTGAAAAACTGTTTTTT,TRBJ1-4,TRBV7-9,.,.
CASSFTGDTEAFF,TGCGCCAGCAGCTTTACAGGGGACACTGAAGCTTTCTTT,TRBJ1-1,TRBV5-1,.,TRBD1
CASSQVSAGSTEAFF,TGTGCCAGCAGCCAAGTTTCGGCAGGAAGCACTGAAGCTTTCTTT,TRBJ1-1,TRBV3-1/TRBV3-2,.,.
CASSYRGLGNQPQHF,TGTGCCAGCAGTTATAGGGGGCTCGGCAATCAGCCCCAGCATTTT,TRBJ1-5,TRBV6-5,.,TRBD1
CASSLARTGWETQYF,TGTGCCAGCAGCTTAGCGAGGACAGGGTGGGAGACCCAGTACTTC,TRBJ2-5,TRBV7-2,.,TRBD1
CASSQDREQGPSQPQHF,TGTGCCAGCAGCCAAGATCGTGAACAGGGTCCAAGTCAGCCCCAGCATTTT,TRBJ1-5,TRBV4-2,once,.
CASSLVSASYEQFF,TGTGCCAGCAGCTTGGTCTCGGCTAGTTATGAGCAGTTCTTC,TRBJ2-1,TRBV5-8,.,.
CASSLGSYTEAFF,TGTGCCAGCAGTTTAGGTTCGTACACTGAAGCTTTCTTT,TRBJ1-1,TRBV12-3/TRBV12-4,.,.
CATLASGGQETQYF,TGTGCCACGTTAGCTAGCGGAGGCCAAGAGACCCAGTACTTC,TRBJ2-5,TRBV7-9,.,TRBD2
CASSLGLAGVETQYF,TGTGCCAGCAGCTTGGGACTAGCGGGAGTGGAGACCCAGTACTTC,TRBJ2-5,TRBV7-2,.,TRBD2
CASSLWTGVNQPQHF,TGTGCCAGCAGCTTGTGGACAGGGGTAAATCAGCCCCAGCATTTT,TRBJ1-5,TRBV5-6,.,TRBD1
CASSLRGLSNQPQHF,TGTGCCAGCAGCTTGCGGGGGTTGAGCAATCAGCCCCAGCATTTT,TRBJ1-5,TRBV5-6,.,.
CASSQGMTSGAETQYF,TGTGCCAGCAGTCAGGGGATGACTAGCGGGGCGGAGACCCAGTACTTC,TRBJ2-5,TRBV6-2/TRBV6-3,.,TRBD2
CSASIPTGETQYF,TGCAGTGCTAGTATACCGACAGGGGAAACGCAGTATTTT,TRBJ2-3,TRBV20-1,.,TRBD1